These T cell receptor beta chains were read from a single sample in a study of control samples from healthy donors and cancer patients. Using immunoSEQ multiplex PCR, the repertoire was profiled, and TCRdb retains in-frame clones only, with some absent. This table has tens of thousands of clones, around 85% appearing once. Sequenced material: PBMCs. The origin of the receptors is a man between 65 and 79 years old with lung cancer. CDR3s include the opening cysteine and the closing phenylalanine or tryptophan. The D gene is left open where the match is weak. The size entry is marked missing in some rows and otherwise reads once, few, many or a size class.

d_call j_call clone_size v_call cdr3_nt cdr3_aa
. TRBJ2-2 . TRBV5-4 TGTGCCAGCAGCTCCTCGCGGGTAGCGAGTACCGGGGAGCTGTTTTTT CASSSSRVASTGELFF
TRBD2 TRBJ2-3 . TRBV5-1 TGCGCCAGCAGCACCGGACTAGCGGGGGGCACAGATACGCAGTATTTT CASSTGLAGGTDTQYF
. TRBJ2-3 once TRBV9 TGTGCCAGCAGCGAAGGGAGCACAGATACGCAGTATTTT CASSEGSTDTQYF
. TRBJ2-1 . TRBV19 TGTGCCAGTAGTATGACCCCCGGGACCAAGCCGACCGATGAGCAGTTCTTC CASSMTPGTKPTDEQFF
. TRBJ2-3 . TRBV19 TGTGCCAGTAGGGGTAACGGGTTTCGAGATACGCAGTATTTT CASRGNGFRDTQYF
. TRBJ2-3 . TRBV19 TGTGCCAGTAGTCCCCGTCTAGGCACAGATACGCAGTATTTT CASSPRLGTDTQYF
TRBD1 TRBJ1-1 . TRBV12-3/TRBV12-4 TGTGCCAGCAGTTTAGGACAGGGCACTGAAGCTTTCTTT CASSLGQGTEAFF
TRBD1 TRBJ1-1 . TRBV6-6 TGTGCCAGCAGTTACTCTACGGGACAGCCGAACACTGAAGCTTTCTTT CASSYSTGQPNTEAFF
TRBD1 TRBJ2-1 . TRBV9 TGTGCCAGCAGCGGGTACAGGGGGCGCGATAGGTTCAATGAGCAGTTCTTC CASSGYRGRDRFNEQFF
. TRBJ1-5 . TRBV21-1 TGTGCCAGCAGCAAAGACAATGGGGGAGGAGGACGACAGCCCCAGCATTTT CASSKDNGGGGRQPQHF
TRBD1 TRBJ1-2 once TRBV5-1 TGCGCCAGCACCCCGGGCGGGGCAGGGGGCAAGAGCTATGGCTACACCTTC CASTPGGAGGKSYGYTF
. TRBJ1-2 . TRBV7-9 TGTGCCAGCTCTTCCGAACTCTATGGCTACACCTTC CASSSELYGYTF
TRBD1 TRBJ1-1 once TRBV19 TGTGCCACTCAGGGGGCGAACACTGAAGCTTTCTTT CATQGANTEAFF
. TRBJ2-7 . TRBV7-8 TGTGCCAGCAGCTTAGGAGGGGGGGAGTACGAGCAGTACTTC CASSLGGGEYEQYF
. TRBJ1-2 . TRBV21-1 TGTGCCAGCAGCAAAGGGCCCCCCCCGGGTTATGGCTACACCTTC CASSKGPPPGYGYTF
TRBD2 TRBJ2-6 . TRBV29-1 TGCAGCGGGGGACTCGCGGGGGGCCGGAACCGCTCTGGGGCCAACGTCCTGACTTTC CSGGLAGGRNRSGANVLTF
. TRBJ2-1 . TRBV7-2 TGTGCCAGCAGCTTAGCTGGACGGAGTAGCTCCTACAATGAGCAGTTCTTC CASSLAGRSSSYNEQFF
TRBD1 TRBJ1-2 . TRBV7-2 TGTGCCAGCAGCTCGTTTAGCGGGACAGCCTATGGCTACACCTTC CASSSFSGTAYGYTF